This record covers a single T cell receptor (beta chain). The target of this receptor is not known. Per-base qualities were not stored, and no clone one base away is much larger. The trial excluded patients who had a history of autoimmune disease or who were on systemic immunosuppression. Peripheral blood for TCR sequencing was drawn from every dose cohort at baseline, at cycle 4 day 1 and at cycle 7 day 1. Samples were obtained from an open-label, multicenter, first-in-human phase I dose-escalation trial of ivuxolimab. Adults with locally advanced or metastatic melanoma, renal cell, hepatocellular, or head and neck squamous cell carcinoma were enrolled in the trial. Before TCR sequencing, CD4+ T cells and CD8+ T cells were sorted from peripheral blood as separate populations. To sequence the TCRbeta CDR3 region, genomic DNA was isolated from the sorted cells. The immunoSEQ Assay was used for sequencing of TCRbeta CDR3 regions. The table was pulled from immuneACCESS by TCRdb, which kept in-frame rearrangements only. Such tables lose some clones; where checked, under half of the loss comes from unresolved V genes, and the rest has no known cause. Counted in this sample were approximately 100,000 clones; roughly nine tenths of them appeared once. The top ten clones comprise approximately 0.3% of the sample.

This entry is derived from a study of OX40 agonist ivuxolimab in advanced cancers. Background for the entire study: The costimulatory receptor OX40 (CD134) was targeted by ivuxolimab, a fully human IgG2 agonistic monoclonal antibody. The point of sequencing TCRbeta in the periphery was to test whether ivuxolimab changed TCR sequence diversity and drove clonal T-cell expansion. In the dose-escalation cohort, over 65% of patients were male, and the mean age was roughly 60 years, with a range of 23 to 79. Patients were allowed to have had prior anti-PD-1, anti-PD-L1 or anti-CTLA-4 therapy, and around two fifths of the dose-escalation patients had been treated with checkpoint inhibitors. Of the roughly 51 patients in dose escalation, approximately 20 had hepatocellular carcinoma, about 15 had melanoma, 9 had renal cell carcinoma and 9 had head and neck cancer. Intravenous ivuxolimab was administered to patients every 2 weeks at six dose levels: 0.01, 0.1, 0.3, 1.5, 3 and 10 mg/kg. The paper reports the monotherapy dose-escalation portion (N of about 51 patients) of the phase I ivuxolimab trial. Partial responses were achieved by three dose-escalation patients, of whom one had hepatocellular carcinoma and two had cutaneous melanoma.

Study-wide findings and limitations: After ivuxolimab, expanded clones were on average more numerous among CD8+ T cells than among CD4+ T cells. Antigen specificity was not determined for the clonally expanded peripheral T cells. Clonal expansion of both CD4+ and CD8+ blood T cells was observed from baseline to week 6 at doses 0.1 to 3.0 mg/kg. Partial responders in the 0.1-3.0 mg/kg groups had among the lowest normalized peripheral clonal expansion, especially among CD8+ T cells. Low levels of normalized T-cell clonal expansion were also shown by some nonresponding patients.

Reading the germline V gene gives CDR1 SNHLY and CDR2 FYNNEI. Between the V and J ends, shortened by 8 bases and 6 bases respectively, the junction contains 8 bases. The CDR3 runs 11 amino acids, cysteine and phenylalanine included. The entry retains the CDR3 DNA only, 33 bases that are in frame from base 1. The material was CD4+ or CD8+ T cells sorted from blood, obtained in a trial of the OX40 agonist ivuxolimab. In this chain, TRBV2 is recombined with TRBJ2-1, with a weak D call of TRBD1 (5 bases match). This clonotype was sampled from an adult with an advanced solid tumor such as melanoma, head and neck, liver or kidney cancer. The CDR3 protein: CASGTGNEQFF. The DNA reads TGTGCCAGCGGAACAGGCAATGAGCAGTTCTTC.